This T cell receptor (beta chain) is drawn from a study of blood T cell repertoires in COVID-19. Germline loops: CDR1 SQVTM, CDR2 ANQGSEA. The CDR3 is 11 amino acids. The V end was cut by 3 bases, the J end by 13 bases, with 13 bases between. Source study methods: Amplification of reference gene primers provided the estimated nucleated cell counts. Here immunoSEQ multiplex PCR was the method, and the copy in TCRdb shows in-frame clones only, minus some. V, J and clone size are taken as reported in that table, and D and trimming were inferred from the DNA itself. The sample has about 440,000 clones, around 91% seen once; the top ten hold 0.55% to 0.75%.

The chain has TRBV29-1 and TRBJ1-5; D might be TRBD1 (5 bases). Sequencing was performed on PBMCs or T cells enriched from blood (not recorded which). This clonotype was obtained from a man between 18 and 29 years old who had recovered from COVID-19. For the CDR3, the DNA is TGCAGCGTTGACAGGGAAGGGCTGCAGCATTTT. Its protein product is CSVDREGLQHF. Combining the CDR3 with reference TRBV29-1 and TRBJ1-5 gives the whole variable domain SAVISQKPSRDICQRGTSLTIQCQVDSQVTMMFWYRQQPGQSLTLIATANQGSEATYESGFVIDKFPISRPNLTFSTLTVSNMSPEDSSIYLCSVDREGLQHFGDGTRLSIL.